This T cell receptor (beta chain) comes out of a study of cytomegalovirus exposure and HLA in healthy donors. Study-wide results and caveats: For TCR beta chains, V- and J-gene trimming was later linked to a missense DCLRE1C variant. An Asian-associated ancestry cluster reportedly showed fewer N-insertions than the approximately 600-donor mean in a later analysis. Productive rates of about 90% or about 30% were seen for most TCR beta V segments in an earlier analysis. Available immune exposure information covered CMV serostatus only.

Germline V gene lookup returns CDR1 LNHDA and CDR2 SQIVND (reference sequence). Trimming removed 5 bases from V and 4 bases from J, with 9 bases in between. CDR3 length: 13 residues. The PCR employed 60 Vbeta primers together with 13 Jbeta primers. Sequencing was performed with immunoSEQ multiplex PCR; in TCRdb, only in-frame clones are kept and a portion is missing. The table has 98,000 or so clones, 10% seen once. As for this clone: Antigen specificity is unknown.

The sample was PBMCs. The chain joins TRBV19 to TRBJ1-5; D unclear. The sequence was obtained from a man in his forties in good health and CMV-seropositive. Here the CDR3 reads CASSPGFNQPQHF. For the CDR3, the DNA is TGTGCCAGTAGTCCTGGCTTTAATCAGCCCCAGCATTTT.